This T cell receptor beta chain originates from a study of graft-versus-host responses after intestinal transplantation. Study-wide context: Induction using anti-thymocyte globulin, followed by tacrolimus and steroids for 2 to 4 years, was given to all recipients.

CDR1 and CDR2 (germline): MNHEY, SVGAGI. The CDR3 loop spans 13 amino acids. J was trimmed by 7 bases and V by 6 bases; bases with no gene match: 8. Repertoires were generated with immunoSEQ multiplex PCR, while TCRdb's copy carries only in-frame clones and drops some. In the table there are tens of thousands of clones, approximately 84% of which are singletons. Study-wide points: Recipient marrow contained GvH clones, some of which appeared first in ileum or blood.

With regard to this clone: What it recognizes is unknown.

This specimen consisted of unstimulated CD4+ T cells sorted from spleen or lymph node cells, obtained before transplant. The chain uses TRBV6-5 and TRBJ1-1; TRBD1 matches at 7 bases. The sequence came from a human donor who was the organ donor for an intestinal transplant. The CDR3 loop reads CASRLLGDSEAFF. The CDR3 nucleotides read TGTGCCAGCAGATTGCTCGGGGACAGTGAAGCTTTCTTT.